This T cell receptor beta chain was observed in a study of early T cells in non-severe SARS-CoV-2 infection. Across the study: Sequencing was performed on bulk RNA from unsorted whole blood, leaving chains unpaired.

Unique molecular identifier tags were affixed to discrete cDNA molecules. TCRdb re-derived calls from the 5' RACE reads in MiXCR, one entry per CDR3 protein. This sample yields over 60,000 distinct CDR3 sequences, of which over 9.5% are seen a single time; more than 7.5% belongs to the top ten. This clonotype was picked up many times. Its antigen is still unknown. General study findings and limits: The matching step, a VDJdb search, favored anti-spike CD8 responses and missed private and CD4 specificities.

V was shortened by 5 bases and J by 0 bases, with 11 bases between the two germline ends. The CDR3 contains 15 residues. Germline CDR1 is SGHAT and CDR2 is FQNNGV. The sample was whole blood, taken at baseline. This sequence joins TRBV11-2 and TRBJ1-5, with D unclear. The clonotype comes from an adult who was a healthcare worker with PCR-confirmed SARS-CoV-2 infection or an uninfected control (not recorded which). CDR3 amino acids: CASSPSGVSNQPQHF. The CDR3 DNA sequence: TGTGCCAGCAGCCCGAGCGGGGTTAGCAATCAGCCCCAGCATTTT.